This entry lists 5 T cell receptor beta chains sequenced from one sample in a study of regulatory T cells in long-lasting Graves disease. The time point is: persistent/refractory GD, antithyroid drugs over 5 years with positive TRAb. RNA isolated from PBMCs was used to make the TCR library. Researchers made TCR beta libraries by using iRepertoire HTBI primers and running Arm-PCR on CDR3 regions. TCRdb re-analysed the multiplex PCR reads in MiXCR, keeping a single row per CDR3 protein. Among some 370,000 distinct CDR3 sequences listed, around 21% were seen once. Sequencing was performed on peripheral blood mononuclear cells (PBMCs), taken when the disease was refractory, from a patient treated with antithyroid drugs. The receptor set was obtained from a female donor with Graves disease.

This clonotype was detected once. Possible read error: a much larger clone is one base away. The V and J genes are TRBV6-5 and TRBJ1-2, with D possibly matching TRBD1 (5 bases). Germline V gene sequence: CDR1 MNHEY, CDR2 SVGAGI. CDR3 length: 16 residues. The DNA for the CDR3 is TGTGCCAGCAGTTTAACCGGGGCACGGAGAGACTATGGCTACATCTTC. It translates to CASSLTGARRDYGYIF.

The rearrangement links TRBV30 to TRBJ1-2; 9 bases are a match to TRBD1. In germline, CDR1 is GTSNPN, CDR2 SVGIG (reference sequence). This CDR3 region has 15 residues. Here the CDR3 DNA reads TGTGCTGGGCCCAGGACAGGGGCGCGGGGCTATGGCTACACCTTC. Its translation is CAGPRTGARGYGYTF.

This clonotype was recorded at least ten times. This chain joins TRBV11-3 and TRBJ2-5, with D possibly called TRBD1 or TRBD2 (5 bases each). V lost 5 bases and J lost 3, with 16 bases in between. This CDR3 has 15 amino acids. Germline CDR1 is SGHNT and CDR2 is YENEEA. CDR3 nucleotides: TGTGCCAGCAGCCCGGGGACCGCCATAGAAGAGACCCAGTACTTC. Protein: CASSPGTAIEETQYF. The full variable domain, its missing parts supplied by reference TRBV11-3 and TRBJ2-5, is EAGVVQSPRYKIIEKKQPVAFWCNPISGHNTLYWYLQNLGQGPELLIRYENEEAVDDSQLPKDRFSAERLKGVDSTLKIQPAELGDSAVYLCASSPGTAIEETQYFGPGTRLLVL.

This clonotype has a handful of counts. The CDR3 here is CATSGPGTGVYEQYF. The CDR3 nucleotides read TGTGCCACCAGCGGACCCGGGACAGGGGTCTACGAGCAGTACTTC. V is TRBV15 and J is TRBJ2-7; 10 nucleotides line up with TRBD1. J was trimmed by 3 bases and V by 5 bases; bases with no gene match: 7. Germline loops: CDR1 LNHNV, CDR2 YYDKDF (reference sequence). This CDR3 spans 15 amino acids.

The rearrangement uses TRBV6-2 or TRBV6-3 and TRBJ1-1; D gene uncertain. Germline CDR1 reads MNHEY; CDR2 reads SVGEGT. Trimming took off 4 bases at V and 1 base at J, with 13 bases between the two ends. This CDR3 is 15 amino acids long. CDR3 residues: CASSSTSTANTEAFF. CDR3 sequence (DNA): TGTGCCAGCAGTTCCACCTCGACCGCGAACACTGAAGCTTTCTTT.